This TCR beta chain was found in a study of T cell changes during pregnancy in multiple sclerosis. The table came from immunoSEQ multiplex PCR; TCRdb's copy has only in-frame clones and leaves some out. The sample lists approximately 130,000 clones; roughly 96% were seen once. The V end lost 1 base, the J end lost 1 base, and 4 bases lay between the germline ends. Germline lookup yields CDR1 SEHNR and CDR2 FQNEAQ (reference sequence). The CDR3 loop spans 14 amino acids. The sequence came from a female donor with multiple sclerosis, enrolled in a pregnancy study. The specimen was peripheral blood, collected after pregnancy. The chain links TRBV7-9 to TRBJ2-2; the D is unclear. This CDR3 is CASSLDLNTGELFF. The CDR3 nucleotides are TGTGCCAGCAGCTTAGATCTGAACACCGGGGAGCTGTTTTTT.